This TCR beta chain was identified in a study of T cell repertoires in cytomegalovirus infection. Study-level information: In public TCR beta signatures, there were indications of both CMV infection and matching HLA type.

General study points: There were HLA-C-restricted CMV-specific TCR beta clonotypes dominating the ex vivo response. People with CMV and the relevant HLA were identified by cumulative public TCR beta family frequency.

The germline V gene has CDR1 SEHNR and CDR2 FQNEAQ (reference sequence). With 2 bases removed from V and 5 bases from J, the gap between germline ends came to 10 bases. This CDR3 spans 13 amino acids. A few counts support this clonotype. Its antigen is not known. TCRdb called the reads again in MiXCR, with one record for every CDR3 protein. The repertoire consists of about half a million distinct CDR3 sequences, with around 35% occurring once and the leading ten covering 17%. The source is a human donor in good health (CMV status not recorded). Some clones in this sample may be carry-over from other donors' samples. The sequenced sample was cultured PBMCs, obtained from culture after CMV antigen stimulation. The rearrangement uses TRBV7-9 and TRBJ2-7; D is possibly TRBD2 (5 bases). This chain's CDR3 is CASSLPGFHEQYF. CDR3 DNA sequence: TGTGCCAGCAGCTTACCGGGGTTCCACGAGCAGTACTTC.